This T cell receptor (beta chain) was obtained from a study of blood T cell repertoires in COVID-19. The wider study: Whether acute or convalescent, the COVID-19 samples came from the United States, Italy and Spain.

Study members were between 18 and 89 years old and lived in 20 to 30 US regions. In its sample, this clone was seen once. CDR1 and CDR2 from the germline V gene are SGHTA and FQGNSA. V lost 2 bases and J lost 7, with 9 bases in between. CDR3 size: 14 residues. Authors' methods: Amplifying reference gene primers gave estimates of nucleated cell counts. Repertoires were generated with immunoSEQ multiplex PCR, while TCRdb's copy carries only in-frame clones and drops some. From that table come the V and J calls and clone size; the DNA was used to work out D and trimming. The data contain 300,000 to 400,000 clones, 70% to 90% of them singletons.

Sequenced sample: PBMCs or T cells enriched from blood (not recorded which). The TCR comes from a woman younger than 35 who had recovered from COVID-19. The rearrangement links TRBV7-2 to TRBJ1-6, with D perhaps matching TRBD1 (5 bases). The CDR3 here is CASSLRQGNSPLHF. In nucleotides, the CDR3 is TGTGCCAGCAGCTTAAGGCAGGGCAATTCACCCCTCCACTTT.